Each of the 15 T cell receptor beta chains below was sequenced from the same sample in a study of stem cell transplantation in POMP-related autoinflammatory disease. Clones were sequenced by immunoSEQ multiplex PCR, and TCRdb holds only the in-frame ones, with some missing. The sample yields some 31,000 clones, almost 90% seen once. Sequenced here: CD4+ T cells from PBMCs, sampled before stem cell transplantation. The receptors shown here come from a human donor with POMP-related autoinflammation and immune dysregulation (PRAID).

In its sample, this clone was seen once. This chain links TRBV6-5 with TRBJ1-1; D is uncertain. Trimming pared 2 bases from V and 0 bases from J, leaving 13 bases between. Germline CDR1 reads MNHEY; CDR2 reads SVGAGI. This CDR3 spans 16 amino acids. CDR3 sequence: CASSYREGSMNTEAFF. The CDR3 DNA reads as TGTGCCAGCAGTTACCGTGAGGGATCCATGAACACTGAAGCTTTCTTT.

This chain links TRBV10-3 with TRBJ2-2; D call uncertain. The germline CDR1 and CDR2 sequences are ENHRY and SYGVKD. The CDR3 extends over 13 amino acids. V was trimmed by 4 bases and J by 1 base, leaving 4 bases between them. The CDR3 region is CAISGQNTGELFF. CDR3 nucleotides: TGTGCCATCAGTGGACAGAACACCGGGGAGCTGTTTTTT.

The rearrangement uses TRBV19 and TRBJ1-4, with TRBD1 matching over 7 bases. This CDR3 has 12 residues. Germline V lookup: CDR1 LNHDA, CDR2 SQIVND (reference sequence). With V trimmed by 9 bases and J by 12 bases, 10 bases remained unmatched. CDR3 sequence (DNA): TGTGCCAGCAGAAGACAGGGAAATGAACTGTTTTTT. Translated: CASRRQGNELFF.

The genes are TRBV4-1 and TRBJ2-3; 8 bases fit TRBD2. V dropped 5 bases and J dropped 4; count of bases not matched to a gene: 8. There are 15 residues in the CDR3. In germline, CDR1 is MGHRA, CDR2 YSYEKL. CDR3: CASSSSGRTPDTQYF. The CDR3, as DNA: TGCGCCAGCAGCTCCAGCGGGAGAACGCCAGATACGCAGTATTTT.

The V call is TRBV9, the J call TRBJ2-2; no firm D call. This CDR3 has 13 amino acids. Per germline, CDR1 SGDLS and CDR2 YYNGEE. V dropped 3 bases and J dropped 5 bases, with 8 bases sitting between them. This CDR3 reads CASSGRVTGELFF. CDR3 DNA sequence: TGTGCCAGCAGCGGAAGGGTTACCGGGGAGCTGTTTTTT. Full variable domain (missing parts from reference TRBV9 and TRBJ2-2): DSGVTQTPKHLITATGQRVTLRCSPRSGDLSVYWYQQSLDQGLQFLIQYYNGEERAKGNILERFSAQQFPDLHSELNLSSLELGDSALYFCASSGRVTGELFFGEGSRLTVL.

The rearrangement joins TRBV29-1 to TRBJ1-3; 7 bases align to TRBD1. The CDR3 runs to 13 residues. V was clipped by 5 bases and J by 2 bases; unmatched bases: 3. Germline CDR1 SQVTM, CDR2 ANQGSEA. The CDR3 reads CSVRQGPGNTIYF. The CDR3 DNA reads TGCAGCGTTAGACAGGGACCTGGAAACACCATATATTTT.

This sequence joins TRBV28 and TRBJ1-1, with unresolved D. The germline V and J ends were trimmed by 2 bases and 8 bases, with 12 bases remaining between them. This CDR3 is 13 amino acids long. Looked up from germline, CDR1 is MDHEN and CDR2 is SYDVKM. The CDR3 loop reads CASSLDMGLEAFF. In nucleotides, the CDR3 is TGTGCCAGCAGTTTAGACATGGGTTTGGAAGCTTTCTTT. Based on the CDR3 plus reference TRBV28 and TRBJ1-1, the full variable domain is DVKVTQSSRYLVKRTGEKVFLECVQDMDHENMFWYRQDPGLGLRLIYFSYDVKMKEKGDIPEGYSVSREKKERFSLILESASTNQTSMYLCASSLDMGLEAFFGQGTRLTVV.

V usage is TRBV25-1 and J usage is TRBJ1-2, with 8 bases identical to TRBD1. J was trimmed by 0 bases and V by 10 bases; bases with no gene match: 4. The CDR3 is 13 residues long. CDR1 and CDR2 from the germline V gene are MGHDK and SYGVNS. DNA of the CDR3: TGTGCCACCTCACAGGGGGCTAACTATGGCTACACCTTC. Translated: CATSQGANYGYTF.

The chain couples TRBV28 to TRBJ2-5; D gene uncertain. CDR1 is MDHEN, CDR2 SYDVKM, per germline. CDR3 length: 14 residues. With 2 bases removed from V and 2 bases from J, the gap between germline ends came to 9 bases. In DNA form, the CDR3 reads TGTGCCAGCAGTTTACCGCGGATACAAGAGACCCAGTACTTC. Its protein product is CASSLPRIQETQYF.

This sequence joins TRBV7-9 and TRBJ2-2, with 10 nucleotides matching TRBD2. The CDR3 loop spans 19 amino acids. The V segment lost 4 bases and the J segment 7 bases; nucleotides outside the gene matches: 18. Germline V lookup: CDR1 SEHNR, CDR2 FQNEAQ (reference sequence). The CDR3 nucleotides are TGTGCCAGCAGCTCAAGGAAAGGAGAGCGGGAGGGCCGGAGCGGGGAGCTGTTTTTT. Its translation: CASSSRKGEREGRSGELFF.

The V call is TRBV4-1, the J call TRBJ2-7; TRBD1 agrees at 12 bases. From germline, CDR1 is MGHRA and CDR2 YSYEKL. The CDR3 is 17 residues long. Trimming at V came to 3 bases and at J to 5 bases, leaving 11 bases not matched to a gene. The CDR3 coding sequence is TGCGCCAGCAGCCACACATTCCGGGACAGGGGGCTCGACGAGCAGTACTTC. This translates into CASSHTFRDRGLDEQYF.

The chain has TRBV11-3 and TRBJ2-7, with D tentatively TRBD1 or TRBD2 (5 bases each). V lost 5 bases, J lost 0 bases, and 8 bases lay in between. Germline V gene data show CDR1 as SGHNT and CDR2 as YENEEA. The length of the CDR3 is 13 residues. CDR3 DNA sequence: TGTGCCAGCAGCCCGGGGCACTCCTACGAGCAGTACTTC. This codes for CASSPGHSYEQYF.

The chain couples TRBV9 to TRBJ1-1, with a weak D call TRBD1 (5 bases). The CDR3 totals 14 residues. Germline V gives CDR1 SGDLS, CDR2 YYNGEE. V lost 4 bases, J lost 2 bases, and 12 bases lay in between. The CDR3 protein is CASSFRGVNTEAFF. CDR3 nucleotides: TGTGCCAGCAGCTTCCGGGGGGTAAACACTGAAGCTTTCTTT.

CDR3: CASSFRTRGETQYF. The CDR3 DNA follows: TGTGCCAGCAGCTTTAGGACTAGAGGGGAGACCCAGTACTTC. The chain uses TRBV7-9 and TRBJ2-5; 7 bases are shared with TRBD2. CDR3 length: 14 amino acids. Trimming took 3 bases from V and 5 from J; bases not matched to a gene: 6. Germline CDR1 reads SEHNR; CDR2 reads FQNEAQ (reference sequence).

This sequence joins TRBV5-4 and TRBJ2-7; weak D call: TRBD1 (6 bases). Trimming removed 2 bases at V and 5 bases at J, with 11 bases between. CDR1 is SGHNT, CDR2 YYREEE, per germline (reference sequence). This CDR3 comprises 13 residues. The CDR3 DNA follows: TGTGCCAGCAGCTTTACCCCAGGGGACGAGCAGTACTTC. As protein: CASSFTPGDEQYF.